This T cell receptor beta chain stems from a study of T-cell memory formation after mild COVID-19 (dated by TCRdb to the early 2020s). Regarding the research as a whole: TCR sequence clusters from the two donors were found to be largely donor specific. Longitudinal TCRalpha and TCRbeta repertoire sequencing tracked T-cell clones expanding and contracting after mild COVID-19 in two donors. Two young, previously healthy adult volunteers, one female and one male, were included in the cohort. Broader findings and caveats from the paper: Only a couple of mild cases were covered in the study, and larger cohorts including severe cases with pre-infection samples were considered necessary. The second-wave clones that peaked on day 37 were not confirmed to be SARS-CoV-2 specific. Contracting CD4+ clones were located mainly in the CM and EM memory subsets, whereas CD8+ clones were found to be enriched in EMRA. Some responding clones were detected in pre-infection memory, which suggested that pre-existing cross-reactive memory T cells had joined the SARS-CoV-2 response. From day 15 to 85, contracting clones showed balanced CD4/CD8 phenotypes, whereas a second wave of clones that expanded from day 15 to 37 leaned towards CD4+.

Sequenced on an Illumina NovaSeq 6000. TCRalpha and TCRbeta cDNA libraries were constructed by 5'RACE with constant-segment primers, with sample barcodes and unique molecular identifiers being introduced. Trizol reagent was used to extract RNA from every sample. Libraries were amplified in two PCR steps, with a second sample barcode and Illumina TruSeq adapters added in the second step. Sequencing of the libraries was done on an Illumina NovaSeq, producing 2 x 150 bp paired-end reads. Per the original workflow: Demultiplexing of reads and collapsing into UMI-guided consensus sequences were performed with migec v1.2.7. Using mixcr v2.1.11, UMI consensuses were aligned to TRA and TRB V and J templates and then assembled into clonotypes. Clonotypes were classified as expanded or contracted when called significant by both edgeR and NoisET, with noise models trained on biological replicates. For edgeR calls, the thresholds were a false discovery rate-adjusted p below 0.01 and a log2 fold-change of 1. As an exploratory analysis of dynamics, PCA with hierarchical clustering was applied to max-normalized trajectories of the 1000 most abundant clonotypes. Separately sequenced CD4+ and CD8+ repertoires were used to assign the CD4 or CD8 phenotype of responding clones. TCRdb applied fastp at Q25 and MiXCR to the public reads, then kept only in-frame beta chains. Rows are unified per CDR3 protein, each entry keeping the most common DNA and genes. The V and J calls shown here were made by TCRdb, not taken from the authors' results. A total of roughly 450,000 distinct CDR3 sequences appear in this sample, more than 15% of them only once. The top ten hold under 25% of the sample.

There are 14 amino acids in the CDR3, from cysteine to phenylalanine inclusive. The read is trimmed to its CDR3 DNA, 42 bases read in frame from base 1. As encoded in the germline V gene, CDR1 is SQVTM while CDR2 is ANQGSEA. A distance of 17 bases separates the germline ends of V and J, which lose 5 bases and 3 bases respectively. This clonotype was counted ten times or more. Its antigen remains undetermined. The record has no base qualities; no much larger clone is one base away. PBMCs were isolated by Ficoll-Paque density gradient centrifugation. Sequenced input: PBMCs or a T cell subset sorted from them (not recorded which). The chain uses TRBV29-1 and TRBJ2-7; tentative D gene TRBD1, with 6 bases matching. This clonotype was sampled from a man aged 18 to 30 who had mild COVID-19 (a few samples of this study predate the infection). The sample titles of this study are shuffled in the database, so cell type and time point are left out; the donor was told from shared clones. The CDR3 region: CSVIRDTPLYEQYF. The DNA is TGCAGCGTTATCCGGGACACCCCCCTCTACGAGCAGTACTTC.